This TCR beta chain was sequenced for a study of control samples from healthy donors and cancer patients. This clone was seen more than once but under ten times. The same CDR3 also results from other DNA sequences found in this sample. Some clones are missing from TCRdb's copy, which holds only in-frame ones; the method was immunoSEQ multiplex PCR. The data contain 130,000 to 150,000 clones, about 91% of them singletons. CDR1 and CDR2 from the germline V gene are GTSNPN and SVGIG (reference sequence). This CDR3 region has 17 residues. The V and J ends lost 6 bases and 0 bases, in that order; junction bases with no gene match: 17.

The chain is built from TRBV30 and TRBJ2-7, with 7 bases that match TRBD1. The sample comprised blood. The TCR was taken from a man aged 25-45 years in good health. As DNA, the CDR3 is TGTGCCTGCAACTTTGACAGGGTGGGGCTGGGCTCCTACGAGCAGTACTTC. Translated: CACNFDRVGLGSYEQYF.